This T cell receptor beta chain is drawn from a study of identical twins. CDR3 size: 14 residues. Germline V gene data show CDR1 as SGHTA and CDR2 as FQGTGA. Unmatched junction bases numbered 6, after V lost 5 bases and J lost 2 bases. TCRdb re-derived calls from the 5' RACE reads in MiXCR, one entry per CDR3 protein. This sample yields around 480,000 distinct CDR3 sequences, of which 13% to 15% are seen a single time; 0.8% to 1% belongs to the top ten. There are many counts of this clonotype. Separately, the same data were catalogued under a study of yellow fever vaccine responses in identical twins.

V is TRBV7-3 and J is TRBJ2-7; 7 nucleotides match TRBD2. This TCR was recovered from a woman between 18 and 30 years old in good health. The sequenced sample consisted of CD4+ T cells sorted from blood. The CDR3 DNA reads TGTGCCAGCAGCCCTGGGGGGGTACCCTACGAGCAGTACTTC. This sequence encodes CASSPGGVPYEQYF.